The present entry profiles one TCR beta chain with its context. Its target antigen remains unknown. No much larger clone exists at a distance of one base, and base qualities are not known. Each collaborating institution followed its own protocols to collect whole blood in K2EDTA tubes. For TCRbeta analysis, collaborators shipped samples in one of three forms: frozen whole blood, isolated PBMCs, or DNA extracted from either of those sample types. TCRbeta CDR3 regions were amplified from genomic DNA by means of the immunoSEQ Assay, a bias-controlled multiplex PCR. Per the original workflow: The number of nucleated cells in each sample was estimated by amplification of reference gene primers within the assay. To quantify the absolute abundance of each unique TCRbeta CDR3 rearrangement, sequence reads were collapsed and filtered. Productive Simpson clonality was computed per sample as the square root of Simpson's diversity index over productive rearrangements. The clones in this table, taken by TCRdb from immuneACCESS, are in-frame only. Not every clone is retained; where verified, under half of the shortfall comes from an unresolved V gene, and the cause of the rest is unknown. V and J calls and clone size are copied from that table; D and trimming were computed from the DNA. The sample records roughly 150,000 clones, more than 75% of which are singletons. The ten largest account for 18% of the sample.

The data were taken from a study of blood T cell repertoires in COVID-19 (dated by TCRdb to 2019 to 2021). Broadly, across the study: Samples covering the acute and convalescent phases of COVID-19 were provided by collaborators in the United States, Italy and Spain. The material from the prospective study consisted of cDNA or gDNA derived from T cells, B-cell-depleted T cells, or PBMCs. The dataset comprised deeply sampled blood TCRbeta repertoires from subjects exposed to, actively infected with, or recovered from COVID-19. The repertoires were made available in a free public database intended to serve as a resource for research on the immune response to SARS-CoV-2. The samples were drawn from the first 160 participants of the ongoing ImmuneRACE study and from some 1,300 subjects provided by 6 global collaborators. The sample metadata nearly always contained a de-identified subject ID, COVID-19 status, age in years and sex. Where available, HLA class I and class II types were obtained from metadata supplied by the sample provider rather than from assay-based typing. The research as a whole found: How much clinical and demographic metadata was included differed by source and by participant, and the metadata was provided uncurated.

From the cysteine up to the phenylalanine, the CDR3 has a length of 14 residues. Left in the record is the CDR3 DNA by itself, 42 bases read in frame from the first base. This TCR derives from a man aged 55 to 69 with active or convalescent COVID-19. The chain is encoded by TRBV21-1 joined to TRBJ2-1; TRBD2 was called by the table and not checked on the DNA. TRBV21-1 is a known pseudogene. The sequencing input was peripheral blood. CDR3 protein: CASTRLAGHNEQFF. The nucleotide sequence is given as TGTGCCAGCACGAGACTAGCGGGGCACAATGAGCAGTTCTTC.